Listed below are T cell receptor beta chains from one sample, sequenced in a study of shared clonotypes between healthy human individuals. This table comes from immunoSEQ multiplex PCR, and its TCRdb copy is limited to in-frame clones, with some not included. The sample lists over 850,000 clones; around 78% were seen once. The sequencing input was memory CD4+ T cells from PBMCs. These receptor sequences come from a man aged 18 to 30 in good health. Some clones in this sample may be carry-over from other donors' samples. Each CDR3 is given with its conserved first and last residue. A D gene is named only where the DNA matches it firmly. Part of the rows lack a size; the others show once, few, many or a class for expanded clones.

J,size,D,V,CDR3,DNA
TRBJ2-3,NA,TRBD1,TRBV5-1,CASSVEDRGRTDTQYF,TGCGCCAGCAGCGTAGAAGACAGGGGACGCACAGATACGCAGTATTTT
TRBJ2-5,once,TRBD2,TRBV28,CASSARLAGGLETQYF,TGTGCCAGCAGTGCCCGACTAGCGGGAGGACTTGAGACCCAGTACTTC
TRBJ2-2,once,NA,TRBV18,CASSPGLATGELFF,TGTGCCAGCTCACCAGGGCTAGCGACCGGGGAGCTGTTTTTT
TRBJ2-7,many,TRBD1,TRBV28,CASSLGTGREQYF,TGTGCCAGCAGTCTCGGGACAGGGAGGGAGCAGTACTTC
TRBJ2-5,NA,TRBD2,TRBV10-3,CATLGSGGQETQYF,TGTGCCACCCTAGGGAGCGGGGGGCAAGAGACCCAGTACTTC
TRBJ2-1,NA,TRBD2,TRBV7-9,CASSLERDYNEQFF,TGTGCCAGCAGCTTAGAGCGGGACTACAATGAGCAGTTCTTC
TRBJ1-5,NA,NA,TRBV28,CASSLYRAQHSNQPQHF,TGTGCCAGCAGTTTGTATAGGGCACAACATAGCAATCAGCCCCAGCATTTT
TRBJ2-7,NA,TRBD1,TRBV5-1,CASSLGTGAYGEQYF,TGCGCCAGCAGCTTGGGGACAGGGGCCTATGGCGAGCAGTACTTC
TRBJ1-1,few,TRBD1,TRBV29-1,CSVGRGRNTEAFF,TGCAGCGTAGGCAGGGGGAGAAACACTGAAGCTTTCTTT
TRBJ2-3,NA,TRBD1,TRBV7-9,CASSFTGTGVPDTQYF,TGTGCCAGCAGTTTCACCGGGACAGGGGTGCCAGATACGCAGTATTTT
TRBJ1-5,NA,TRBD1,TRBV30,CAWSGTTGSNQPQHF,TGTGCCTGGAGTGGGACGACAGGGTCCAATCAGCCCCAGCATTTT
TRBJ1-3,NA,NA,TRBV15,CATSRPGPRVGNTIYF,TGTGCCACCAGCAGACCGGGACCCCGGGTAGGAAACACCATATATTTT
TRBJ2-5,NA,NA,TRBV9,CASSVASTLGHGGTQYF,TGTGCCAGCAGCGTAGCCAGCACATTAGGACACGGAGGGACCCAGTACTTC
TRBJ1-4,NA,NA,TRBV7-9,CASSSTGRGTTTNEKLFF,TGTGCCAGCAGCTCCACGGGACGGGGGACCACAACTAATGAAAAACTGTTTTTT
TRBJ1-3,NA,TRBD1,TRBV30,CAWAGQGAGGNTIYF,TGTGCCTGGGCCGGACAGGGAGCGGGAGGAAACACCATATATTTT
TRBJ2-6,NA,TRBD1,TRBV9,CASSAPRGPGANVLTF,TGTGCCAGCAGCGCCCCAAGGGGGCCCGGGGCCAACGTCCTGACTTTC
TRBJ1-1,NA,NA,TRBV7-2,CASSLMAQGGTEAFF,TGTGCCAGCAGCTTAATGGCGCAGGGTGGCACTGAAGCTTTCTTT
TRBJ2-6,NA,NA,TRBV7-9,CASSWPGARGANVLTF,TGTGCCAGCAGCTGGCCCGGGGCGAGGGGGGCCAACGTCCTGACTTTC